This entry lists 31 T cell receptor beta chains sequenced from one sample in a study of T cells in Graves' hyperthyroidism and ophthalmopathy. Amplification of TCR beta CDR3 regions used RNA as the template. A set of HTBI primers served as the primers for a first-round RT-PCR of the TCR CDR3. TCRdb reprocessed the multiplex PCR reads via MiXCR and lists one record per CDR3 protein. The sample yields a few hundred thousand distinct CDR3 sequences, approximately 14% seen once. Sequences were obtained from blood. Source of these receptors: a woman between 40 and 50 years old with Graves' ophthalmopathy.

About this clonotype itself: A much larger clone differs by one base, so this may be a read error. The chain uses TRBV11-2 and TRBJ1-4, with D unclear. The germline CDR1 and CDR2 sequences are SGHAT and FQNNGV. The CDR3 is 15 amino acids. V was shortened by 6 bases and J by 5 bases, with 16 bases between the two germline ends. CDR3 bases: TGTGCCAGCAGAACGGGTTGGGGTTTGAATGAAAAACTGTTTTTT. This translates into CASRTGWGLNEKLFF.

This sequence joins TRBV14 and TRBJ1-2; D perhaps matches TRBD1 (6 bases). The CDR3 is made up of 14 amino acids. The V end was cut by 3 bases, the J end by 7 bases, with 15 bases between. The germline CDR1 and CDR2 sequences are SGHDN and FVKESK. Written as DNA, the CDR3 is TGTGCCAGCAGCCACAGGGGTCCCAATTCTGGCTACACCTTC. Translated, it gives CASSHRGPNSGYTF.

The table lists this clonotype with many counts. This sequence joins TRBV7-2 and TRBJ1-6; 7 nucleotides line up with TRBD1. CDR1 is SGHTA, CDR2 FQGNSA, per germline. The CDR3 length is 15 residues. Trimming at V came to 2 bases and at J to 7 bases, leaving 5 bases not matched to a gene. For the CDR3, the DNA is TGTGCCAGCAGCTTAAAGGGGGCGGGGAATTCACCCCTCCACTTT. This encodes CASSLKGAGNSPLHF.

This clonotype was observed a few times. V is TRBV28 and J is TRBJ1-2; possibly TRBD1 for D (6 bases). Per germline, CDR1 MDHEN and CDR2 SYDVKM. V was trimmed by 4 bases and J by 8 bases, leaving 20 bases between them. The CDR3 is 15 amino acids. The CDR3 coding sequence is TGTGCCAGCAGTTATTCCTCGGGGGCGTTTGGGGGCTACACCTTC. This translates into CASSYSSGAFGGYTF.

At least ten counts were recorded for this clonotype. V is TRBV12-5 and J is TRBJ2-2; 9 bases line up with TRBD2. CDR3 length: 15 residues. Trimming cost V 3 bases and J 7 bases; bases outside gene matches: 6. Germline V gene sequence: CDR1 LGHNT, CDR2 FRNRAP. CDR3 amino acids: CASGFAGGHGGELFF. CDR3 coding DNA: TGTGCTAGTGGTTTCGCGGGGGGGCATGGCGGGGAGCTGTTTTTT.

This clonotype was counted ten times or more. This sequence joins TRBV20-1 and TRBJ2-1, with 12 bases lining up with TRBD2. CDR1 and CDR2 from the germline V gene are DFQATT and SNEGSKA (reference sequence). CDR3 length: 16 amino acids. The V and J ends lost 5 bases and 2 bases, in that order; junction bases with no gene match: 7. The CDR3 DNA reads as TGCAGTGCTGATCCTGCTAGCGGGAGGGCCTACAATGAGCAGTTCTTC. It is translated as CSADPASGRAYNEQFF.

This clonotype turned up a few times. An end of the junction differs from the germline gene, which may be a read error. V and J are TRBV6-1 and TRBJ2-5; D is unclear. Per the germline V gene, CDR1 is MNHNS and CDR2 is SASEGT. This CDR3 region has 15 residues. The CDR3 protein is CACSHDQDPQETQYF. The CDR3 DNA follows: TGTGCCTGCAGCCACGACCAGGATCCGCAAGAGACCCAGTACTTC.

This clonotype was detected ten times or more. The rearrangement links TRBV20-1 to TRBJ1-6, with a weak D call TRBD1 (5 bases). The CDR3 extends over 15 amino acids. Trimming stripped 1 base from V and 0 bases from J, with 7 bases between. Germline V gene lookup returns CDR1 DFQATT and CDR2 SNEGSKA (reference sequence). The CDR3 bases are TGCAGTGCTAGAGGGGACTACTCCTATAATTCACCCCTCCACTTT. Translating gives CSARGDYSYNSPLHF.

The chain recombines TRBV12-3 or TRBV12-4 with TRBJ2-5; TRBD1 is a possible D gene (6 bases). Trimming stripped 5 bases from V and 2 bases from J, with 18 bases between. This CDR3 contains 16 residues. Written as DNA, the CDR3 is TGTGCCAGCAGTCCTTGGCCTGACAGGAGTCAAGAGACCCAGTACTTC. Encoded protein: CASSPWPDRSQETQYF.

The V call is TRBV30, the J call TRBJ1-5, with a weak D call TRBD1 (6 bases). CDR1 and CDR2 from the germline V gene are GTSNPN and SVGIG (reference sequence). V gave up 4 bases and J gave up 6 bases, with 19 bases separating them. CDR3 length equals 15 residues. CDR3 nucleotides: TGTGCCTGGACCTATTCGGGCAGGGGAATTCAGCCCCAGCATTTT. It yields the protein CAWTYSGRGIQPQHF.

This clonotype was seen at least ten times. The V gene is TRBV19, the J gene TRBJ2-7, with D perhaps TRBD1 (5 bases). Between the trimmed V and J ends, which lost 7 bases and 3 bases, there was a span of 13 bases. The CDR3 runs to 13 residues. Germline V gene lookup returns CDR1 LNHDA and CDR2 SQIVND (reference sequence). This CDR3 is CASKSDTDYEQYF. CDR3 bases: TGTGCCAGTAAGTCGGACACGGACTACGAGCAGTACTTC.

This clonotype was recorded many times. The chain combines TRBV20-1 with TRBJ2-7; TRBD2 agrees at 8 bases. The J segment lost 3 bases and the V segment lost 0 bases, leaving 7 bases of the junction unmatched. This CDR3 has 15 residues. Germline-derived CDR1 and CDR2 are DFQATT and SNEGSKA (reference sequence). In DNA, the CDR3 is TGCAGTGCTAGAGATCATCAGCGGGGGAGCTACGAGCAGTACTTC. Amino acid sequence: CSARDHQRGSYEQYF.

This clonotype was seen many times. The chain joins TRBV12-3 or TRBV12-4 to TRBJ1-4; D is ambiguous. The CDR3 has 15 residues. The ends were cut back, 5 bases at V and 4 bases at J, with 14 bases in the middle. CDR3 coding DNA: TGTGCCAGCAGTGGGAGGGCACAACTTAATGAAAAACTGTTTTTT. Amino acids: CASSGRAQLNEKLFF.

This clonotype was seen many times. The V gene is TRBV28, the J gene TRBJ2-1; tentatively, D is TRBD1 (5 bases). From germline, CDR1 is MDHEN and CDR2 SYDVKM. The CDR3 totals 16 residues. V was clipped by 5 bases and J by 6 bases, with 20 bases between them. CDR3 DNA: TGTGCCAGCAGTCCGACGCAGGGAAGGGGTTCCAATGAGCAGTTCTTC. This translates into CASSPTQGRGSNEQFF.

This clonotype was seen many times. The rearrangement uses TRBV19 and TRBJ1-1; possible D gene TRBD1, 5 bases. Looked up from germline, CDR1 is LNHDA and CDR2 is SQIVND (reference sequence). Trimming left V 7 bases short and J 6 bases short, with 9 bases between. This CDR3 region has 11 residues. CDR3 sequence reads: CASNGQAEAFF. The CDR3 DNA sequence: TGTGCCAGTAATGGACAAGCTGAAGCTTTCTTT.

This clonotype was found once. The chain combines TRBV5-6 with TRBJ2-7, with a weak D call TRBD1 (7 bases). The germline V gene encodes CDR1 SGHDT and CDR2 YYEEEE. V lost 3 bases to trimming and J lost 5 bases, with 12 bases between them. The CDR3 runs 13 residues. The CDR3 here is CASSWRGRHEQYF. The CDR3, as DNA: TGTGCCAGCAGCTGGAGGGGGCGCCACGAGCAGTACTTC. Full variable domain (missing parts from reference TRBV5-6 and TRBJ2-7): DAGVTQSPTHLIKTRGQQVTLRCSPKSGHDTVSWYQQALGQGPQFIFQYYEEEERQRGNFPDRFSGHQFPNYSSELNVNALLLGDSALYLCASSWRGRHEQYFGPGTRLTVT.

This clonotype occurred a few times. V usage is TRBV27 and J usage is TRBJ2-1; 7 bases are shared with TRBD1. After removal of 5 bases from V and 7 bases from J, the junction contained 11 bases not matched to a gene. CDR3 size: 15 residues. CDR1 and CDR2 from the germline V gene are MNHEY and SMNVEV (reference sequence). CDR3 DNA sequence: TGTGCCAGCAGTCCCCGGGACAGCTACACGAATGAGCAGTTCTTC. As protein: CASSPRDSYTNEQFF.

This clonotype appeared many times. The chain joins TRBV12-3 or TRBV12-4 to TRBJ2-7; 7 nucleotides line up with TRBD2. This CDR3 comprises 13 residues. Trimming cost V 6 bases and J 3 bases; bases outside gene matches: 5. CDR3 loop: CASRGGGIYEQYF. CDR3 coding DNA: TGTGCCAGCAGGGGGGGGGGGATCTACGAGCAGTACTTC.

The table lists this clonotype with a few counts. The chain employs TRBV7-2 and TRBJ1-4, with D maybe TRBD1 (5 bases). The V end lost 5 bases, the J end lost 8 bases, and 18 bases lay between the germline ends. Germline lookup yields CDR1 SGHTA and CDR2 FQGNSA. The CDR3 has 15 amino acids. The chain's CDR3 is CASSHGGIEGEKLFF. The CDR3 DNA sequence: TGTGCCAGCAGCCACGGGGGTATAGAGGGAGAAAAACTGTTTTTT.

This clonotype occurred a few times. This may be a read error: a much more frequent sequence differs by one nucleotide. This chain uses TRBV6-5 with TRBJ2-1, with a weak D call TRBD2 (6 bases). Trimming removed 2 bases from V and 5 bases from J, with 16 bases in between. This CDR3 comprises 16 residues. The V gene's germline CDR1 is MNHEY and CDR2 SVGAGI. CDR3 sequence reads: CASSYRTNPNNNEQFF. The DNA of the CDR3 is TGTGCCAGCAGTTACAGGACTAACCCCAACAACAATGAGCAGTTCTTC.

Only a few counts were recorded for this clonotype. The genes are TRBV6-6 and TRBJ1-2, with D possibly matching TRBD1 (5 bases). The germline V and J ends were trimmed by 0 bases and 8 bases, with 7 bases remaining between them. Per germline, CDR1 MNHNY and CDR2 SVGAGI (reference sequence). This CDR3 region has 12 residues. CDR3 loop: CASSYSGGGYTF. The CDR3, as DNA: TGTGCCAGCAGTTACTCCGGGGGGGGCTACACCTTC.

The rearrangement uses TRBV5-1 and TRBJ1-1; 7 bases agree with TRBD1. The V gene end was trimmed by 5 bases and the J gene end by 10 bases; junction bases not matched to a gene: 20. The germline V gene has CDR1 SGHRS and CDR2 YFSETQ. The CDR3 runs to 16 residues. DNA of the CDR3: TGCGCCAGCAGACTCACGGACAGGCCTGATAAGGAGGTAGCTTTCTTT. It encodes CASRLTDRPDKEVAFF.

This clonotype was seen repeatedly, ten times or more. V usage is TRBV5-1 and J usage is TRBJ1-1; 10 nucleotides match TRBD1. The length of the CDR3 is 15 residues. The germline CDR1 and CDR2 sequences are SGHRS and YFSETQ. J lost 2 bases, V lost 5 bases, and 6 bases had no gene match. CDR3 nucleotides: TGCGCCAGCAGAGGTGGGACAGGGGAAAACACTGAAGCTTTCTTT. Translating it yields CASRGGTGENTEAFF.

This chain's CDR3 is CASSQVAAETRAYEQYF. The DNA of the CDR3 is TGCGCCAGCAGCCAAGTTGCCGCAGAGACAAGAGCCTACGAGCAGTACTTC. This sequence joins TRBV4-1 and TRBJ2-7; D gene unclear. The CDR3 loop spans 17 amino acids. The V end was cut by 1 base, the J end by 2 bases, with 18 bases between. Germline CDR1 MGHRA, CDR2 YSYEKL.

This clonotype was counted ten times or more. CDR3 nucleotide sequence: TGCAGTGCTAGAGATCTACGGAGCTCCTACGAGCAGTACTTC. Protein product: CSARDLRSSYEQYF. The rearrangement uses TRBV20-1 and TRBJ2-7; D remains unclear. The V end was cut by 0 bases, the J end by 0 bases, with 9 bases between. CDR3 length: 14 residues. Germline values: CDR1 DFQATT, CDR2 SNEGSKA (reference sequence).

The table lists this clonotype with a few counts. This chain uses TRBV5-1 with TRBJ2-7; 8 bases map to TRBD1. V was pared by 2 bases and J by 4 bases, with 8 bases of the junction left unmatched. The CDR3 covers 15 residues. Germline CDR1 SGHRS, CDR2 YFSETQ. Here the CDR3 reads CASSLRQGTRYEQYF. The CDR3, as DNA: TGCGCCAGCAGCTTACGACAGGGGACGCGATACGAGCAGTACTTC.

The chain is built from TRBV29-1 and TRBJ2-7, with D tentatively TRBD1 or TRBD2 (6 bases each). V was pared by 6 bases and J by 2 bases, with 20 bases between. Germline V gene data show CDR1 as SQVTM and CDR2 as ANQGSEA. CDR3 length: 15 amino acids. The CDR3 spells CSVEGGSLGAYEQYF. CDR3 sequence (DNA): TGCAGCGTCGAGGGGGGTTCCTTGGGGGCCTACGAGCAGTACTTC.

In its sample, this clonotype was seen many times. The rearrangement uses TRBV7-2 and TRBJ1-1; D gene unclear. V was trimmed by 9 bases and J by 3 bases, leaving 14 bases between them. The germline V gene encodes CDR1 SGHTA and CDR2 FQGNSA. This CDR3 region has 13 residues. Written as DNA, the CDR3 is TGTGCCAGTATGACGCTACCACACACTGAAGCTTTCTTT. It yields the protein CASMTLPHTEAFF.

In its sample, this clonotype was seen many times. The CDR3, as DNA: TGTGCCAGCAGCTTAGGAACAGGGGGCCTAAACTATGGCTACACCTTC. As protein: CASSLGTGGLNYGYTF. V and J are TRBV7-6 and TRBJ1-2; TRBD1 matches 9 bases. Trimming removed 1 base from V and 2 bases from J; junction bases left unmatched: 5. The germline V gene has CDR1 SGHVS and CDR2 FNYEAQ. The CDR3 length is 16 residues.

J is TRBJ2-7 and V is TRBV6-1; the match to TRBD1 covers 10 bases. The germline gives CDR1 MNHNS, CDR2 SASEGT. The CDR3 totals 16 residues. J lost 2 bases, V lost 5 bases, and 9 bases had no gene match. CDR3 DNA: TGTGCCAGCAGTCGACAGGGGGCGTATCGGGCCTACGAGCAGTACTTC. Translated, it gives CASSRQGAYRAYEQYF.

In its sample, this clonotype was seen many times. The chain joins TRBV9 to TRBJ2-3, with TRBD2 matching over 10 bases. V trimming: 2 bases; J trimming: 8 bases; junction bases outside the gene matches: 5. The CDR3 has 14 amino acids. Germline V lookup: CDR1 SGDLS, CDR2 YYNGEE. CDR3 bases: TGTGCCAGCAGCGTTAGCGGGAGGCTGGTTACGCAGTATTTT. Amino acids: CASSVSGRLVTQYF.